This entry concerns a single T cell receptor beta chain. Measured with immunoSEQ multiplex PCR; TCRdb has only the in-frame clones, and not every one. The data hold more than 65,000 clones, with 85% observed a single time. This entry belongs to a study of OX40 agonist ivuxolimab in advanced cancers. The germline V gene encodes CDR1 SGHTA and CDR2 FQGTGA. The CDR3 is 12 residues long. V gave up 8 bases and J gave up 0 bases, with 4 bases separating them. The sequenced sample was CD4+ or CD8+ T cells sorted from blood, obtained in a trial of the OX40 agonist ivuxolimab. The chain combines TRBV7-3 with TRBJ1-4; D unresolved. This clonotype was obtained from an adult with an advanced solid tumor such as melanoma, head and neck, liver or kidney cancer. DNA of the CDR3: TGTGCCAGCGCAACAACTAATGAAAAACTGTTTTTT. Translation: CASATTNEKLFF.